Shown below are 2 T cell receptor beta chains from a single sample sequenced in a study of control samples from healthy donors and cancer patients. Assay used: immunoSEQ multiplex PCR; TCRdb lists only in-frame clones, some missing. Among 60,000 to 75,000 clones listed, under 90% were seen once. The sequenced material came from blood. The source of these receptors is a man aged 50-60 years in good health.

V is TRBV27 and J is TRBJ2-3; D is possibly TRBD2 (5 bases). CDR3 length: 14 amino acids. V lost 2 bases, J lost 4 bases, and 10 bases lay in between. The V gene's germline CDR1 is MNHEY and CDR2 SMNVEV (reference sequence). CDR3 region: CASSLGRMSDTQYF. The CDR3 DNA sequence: TGTGCCAGCAGTTTAGGGAGAATGTCAGATACGCAGTATTTT.

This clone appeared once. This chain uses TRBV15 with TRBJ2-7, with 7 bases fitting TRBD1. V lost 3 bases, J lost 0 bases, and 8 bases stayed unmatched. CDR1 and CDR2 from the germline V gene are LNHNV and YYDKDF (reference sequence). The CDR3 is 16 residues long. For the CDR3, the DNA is TGTGCCACCAGCAGGGGACAGTGGAGGAGCTCCTACGAGCAGTACTTC. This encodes CATSRGQWRSSYEQYF.